These 16 T cell receptor beta chains originate from one sample sequenced in a study of T cell changes during pregnancy in multiple sclerosis. The protocol was immunoSEQ multiplex PCR, while the TCRdb copy is restricted to in-frame clones and leaves out a portion. The repertoire has some 90,000 clones, 92% of them found once; the top ten carry approximately 1.4%. The material was peripheral blood, obtained in the first trimester of pregnancy. The receptors were gathered from a female donor with multiple sclerosis, enrolled in a pregnancy study.

The chain joins TRBV9 to TRBJ1-2; TRBD1 might be the D (5 bases). Trimming pared 3 bases from V and 5 bases from J, leaving 14 bases between. This CDR3 is 14 amino acids long. The germline V gene encodes CDR1 SGDLS and CDR2 YYNGEE. The CDR3 sequence: CASSAGVGGYGYTF. The CDR3 DNA reads as TGTGCCAGCAGCGCGGGGGTGGGGGGGTATGGCTACACCTTC.

CDR3 DNA sequence: TGTGCCACCAGCAGAGGACGGGACTCTGGTACCTACAATGAGCAGTTCTTC. Its translation: CATSRGRDSGTYNEQFF. J is TRBJ2-1 and V is TRBV15, with a possible D match to TRBD2 (6 bases). The CDR3 loop spans 17 amino acids. V lost 1 base and J lost 2, with 15 bases in between. Germline V gene data show CDR1 as LNHNV and CDR2 as YYDKDF (reference sequence). Full variable domain (outside the CDR3, taken from reference TRBV15 and TRBJ2-1): DAMVIQNPRYQVTQFGKPVTLSCSQTLNHNVMYWYQQKSSQAPKLLFHYYDKDFNNEADTPDNFQSRRPNTSFCFLDIRSPGLGDTAMYLCATSRGRDSGTYNEQFFGPGTRLTVL.

CDR3 loop: CASSDPQGMMNTEAFF. The CDR3 DNA follows: TGCGCCAGCAGCGATCCCCAGGGGATGATGAACACTGAAGCTTTCTTT. V and J are TRBV10-2 and TRBJ1-1; the D gene is possibly TRBD1 (6 bases). Germline V CDR1 and CDR2: WSHSY, SAAADI. There are 16 residues in the CDR3. Trimming removed 6 bases at V and 0 bases at J, with 17 bases between.

The J gene is TRBJ2-3, the V gene TRBV7-8; 9 bases are a match to TRBD2. The CDR3 is 15 amino acids. Germline CDR1 is SGHVS and CDR2 is FQNEAQ. Trimming removed 9 bases from V and 3 bases from J; junction bases left unmatched: 10. DNA for the CDR3: TGTGCCAGTCACCCCGGCGGGAGGGTAACAGATACGCAGTATTTT. Translation gives CASHPGGRVTDTQYF.

This chain joins TRBV20-1 and TRBJ2-7; D may be TRBD1 (6 bases). The CDR3 runs to 11 residues. CDR1 DFQATT and CDR2 SNEGSKA come from the germline V gene (reference sequence). V was shortened by 4 bases and J by 3 bases, with 7 bases between the two germline ends. This chain's CDR3 is CSAKQGYEQYF. CDR3 nucleotide sequence: TGCAGTGCTAAACAGGGCTACGAGCAGTACTTC.

The CDR3 is CASSKPDRADTQYF. The CDR3 region has the DNA TGTGCCAGCAGCAAACCAGACAGGGCAGATACGCAGTATTTT. The chain employs TRBV21-1 and TRBJ2-3; the D call in the table, TRBD1, was not verified against the DNA. TRBV21-1 is an annotated pseudogene. This CDR3 is 14 amino acids long.

V and J are TRBV4-2 and TRBJ1-1; 8 nucleotides match TRBD1. The CDR3 has 12 amino acids. CDR1 and CDR2 from the germline V gene are LGHNA and YNFKEQ. V lost 3 bases and J lost 10; bases outside the gene matches: 4. CDR3 sequence: CASSQDRDGAFF. CDR3 in DNA: TGTGCCAGCAGCCAGGACAGGGACGGAGCTTTCTTT.

The chain joins TRBV10-3 to TRBJ2-5, with D maybe TRBD2 (6 bases). Trimming cost V 4 bases and J 9 bases, with 18 bases left between them. This CDR3 is 14 amino acids long. Germline V gene data show CDR1 as ENHRY and CDR2 as SYGVKD. The CDR3 DNA sequence: TGTGCCATCAGTGTGTCAAGTGCTAGCGCCCCCCAGTACTTC. Translating it yields CAISVSSASAPQYF.

The J gene is TRBJ1-1, the V gene TRBV15, with TRBD1 as a possible D gene (5 bases). This CDR3 comprises 15 residues. The germline V and J ends were trimmed by 3 bases and 0 bases, with 11 bases remaining between them. Germline values: CDR1 LNHNV, CDR2 YYDKDF (reference sequence). CDR3: CATSSRVGLNTEAFF. CDR3 sequence (DNA): TGTGCCACCAGCAGCAGGGTCGGGTTGAACACTGAAGCTTTCTTT.

The gene calls are TRBV7-6 and TRBJ2-7, with D perhaps TRBD2 (5 bases). Looked up from germline, CDR1 is SGHVS and CDR2 is FNYEAQ. The V gene lost 1 base and the J gene lost 4 bases, with 14 bases spanning the gap. This CDR3 contains 15 residues. The CDR3: CASSLEASSTYEQYF. The CDR3 nucleotides read TGTGCCAGCAGCTTAGAGGCTAGCTCGACATACGAGCAGTACTTC.

This rearrangement joins TRBV19 to TRBJ2-3, with D possibly TRBD1 on 6 matching bases. The CDR3 consists of 15 residues. Trimming shortened V by 2 bases and J by 4 bases, and 13 bases separated the two germline ends. The V gene's germline CDR1 is LNHDA and CDR2 SQIVND (reference sequence). CDR3 coding DNA: TGTGCCAGTAGTATAAAGACAGGAGACTCAGATACGCAGTATTTT. Protein product: CASSIKTGDSDTQYF. Combining the CDR3 with reference TRBV19 and TRBJ2-3 gives the whole variable domain DGGITQSPKYLFRKEGQNVTLSCEQNLNHDAMYWYRQDPGQGLRLIYYSQIVNDFQKGDIAEGYSVSREKKESFPLTVTSAQKNPTAFYLCASSIKTGDSDTQYFGPGTRLTVL.

This chain uses TRBV28 with TRBJ1-3; no definite D call. The CDR3 is 15 residues long. Per germline, CDR1 MDHEN and CDR2 SYDVKM. Deletions cut 1 base from V and 0 bases from J, with 7 bases between. CDR3 nucleotide sequence: TGTGCCAGCAGTTTATTCCGGGACTCTGGAAACACCATATATTTT. This sequence encodes CASSLFRDSGNTIYF.

This chain links TRBV6-5 with TRBJ1-1, with TRBD1 as a possible D gene (6 bases). Trimming took 5 bases from V and 0 from J, leaving 13 bases between them. Germline CDR1 MNHEY, CDR2 SVGAGI. CDR3 length equals 15 residues. In nucleotides, the CDR3 is TGTGCCAGCAGTGTAGGACAGAGAGTGAACACTGAAGCTTTCTTT. Amino acid sequence: CASSVGQRVNTEAFF.

This sequence joins TRBV5-6 and TRBJ1-2; the match to TRBD1 covers 9 bases. Germline CDR1 and CDR2: SGHDT and YYEEEE. Trimming took 4 bases from V and 3 from J; bases not matched to a gene: 7. CDR3 length: 15 residues. The CDR3 spells CASSPGTGFHYGYTF. The CDR3 bases are TGTGCCAGCAGCCCTGGGACAGGGTTTCACTATGGCTACACCTTC.

V is TRBV5-1 and J is TRBJ2-6; a possible D gene is TRBD2 (5 bases). Per the germline V gene, CDR1 is SGHRS and CDR2 is YFSETQ. The CDR3 has 17 residues. Trimming shortened V by 4 bases and J by 0 bases, and 14 bases separated the two germline ends. This CDR3 reads CASSLQRTYSGANVLTF. Here the CDR3 DNA reads TGCGCCAGCAGCCTCCAGCGGACCTACTCTGGGGCCAACGTCCTGACTTTC.

The rearrangement joins TRBV21-1 to TRBJ1-1; TRBD1, the D gene given by the table, was not confirmed from the DNA. TRBV21-1 is annotated as a pseudogene. The CDR3 is 12 residues long. The CDR3: CASSPLGQGAFF. The CDR3 coding sequence is TGTGCCAGCAGCCCACTAGGACAGGGAGCTTTCTTT.